A single sample is the source of the 26 T cell receptor beta chains below, sequenced in a study of blood T cell repertoires in COVID-19. The assay was immunoSEQ multiplex PCR, and TCRdb's table has in-frame clones only and misses some. The sample has about 110,000 clones, over 75% seen once. Specimen: peripheral blood. The receptors shown here come from a woman aged 70-85 years with acute or convalescent COVID-19.

A single count supports this clone. The chain combines TRBV5-1 with TRBJ2-7; TRBD2 matches at 9 bases. Germline V gene lookup returns CDR1 SGHRS and CDR2 YFSETQ. There are 15 residues in the CDR3. V was clipped by 5 bases and J by 4 bases; unmatched bases: 10. Here the CDR3 reads CASSPTSGNTYEQYF. The CDR3 DNA reads TGCGCCAGCAGTCCGACTAGCGGAAACACATACGAGCAGTACTTC.

This chain links TRBV2 with TRBJ2-5; 10 positions agree with TRBD2. The CDR3 totals 14 residues. The V gene end was trimmed by 10 bases and the J gene end by 2 bases; junction bases not matched to a gene: 7. Germline assignment: CDR1 SNHLY and CDR2 FYNNEI. CDR3 nucleotides: TGTGCCAACGCGGGACTAGCGCCGCAAGAGACCCAGTACTTC. Protein: CANAGLAPQETQYF.

The genes are TRBV5-6 and TRBJ2-3, with TRBD2 matching over 8 bases. The trim removed 5 bases at V and 4 bases at J, leaving 12 bases unmatched. Germline lookup yields CDR1 SGHDT and CDR2 YYEEEE. The CDR3 consists of 16 residues. The CDR3 nucleotides are TGTGCCAGCAGATCCGCGACGGGAGGGCCGGCAGATACGCAGTATTTT. This translates into CASRSATGGPADTQYF.

The chain uses TRBV28 and TRBJ2-3, with 7 bases matching TRBD1. Trimming removed 5 bases from V and 0 bases from J; junction bases left unmatched: 5. Germline V gives CDR1 MDHEN, CDR2 SYDVKM. The CDR3 has 15 amino acids. The CDR3 protein is CASSRQGPSTDTQYF. The CDR3 nucleotides are TGTGCCAGCAGTCGACAGGGACCTAGCACAGATACGCAGTATTTT.

This rearrangement joins TRBV6-1 to TRBJ2-7; perhaps TRBD2 as D (6 bases). This CDR3 comprises 15 residues. CDR1 is MNHNS, CDR2 SASEGT, per germline. V lost 2 bases and J lost 2, with 13 bases in between. Written as DNA, the CDR3 is TGTGCCAGCAGTGAACACGGGAGAGGGGCCTACGAGCAGTACTTC. Translation gives CASSEHGRGAYEQYF.

The CDR3 loop reads CASSWGTAGNQPQHF. The DNA of the CDR3 is TGTGCCAGCAGTTGGGGGACAGCTGGCAATCAGCCCCAGCATTTT. This chain uses TRBV28 with TRBJ1-5; 7 positions agree with TRBD1. CDR1 and CDR2 from the germline V gene are MDHEN and SYDVKM. The CDR3 covers 15 residues. V trimming: 4 bases; J trimming: 2 bases; junction bases outside the gene matches: 5.

This clone was recorded only once. CDR3 DNA sequence: TGCGCCAGCGCTTCACTAGCGGGAGAGACGGATACGCAGTATTTT. This gives the protein CASASLAGETDTQYF. The V gene is TRBV5-1, the J gene TRBJ2-3; TRBD2 aligns across 11 bases. The CDR3 has 15 residues. Germline CDR1 reads SGHRS; CDR2 reads YFSETQ. The V gene end was trimmed by 7 bases and the J gene end by 6 bases; junction bases not matched to a gene: 10.

The chain links TRBV18 to TRBJ1-5, with D perhaps TRBD1 (5 bases). This CDR3 region has 14 residues. Trimming took off 3 bases at V and 7 bases at J, with 13 bases between the two ends. The germline V gene encodes CDR1 KGHSH and CDR2 LQKENI. As DNA, the CDR3 is TGTGCCAGCTCACCTCGGGGAGGGGAGCAGCCCCAGCATTTT. Translation: CASSPRGGEQPQHF.

As regards this clone: Germline is not matched at one junction end, which may reflect a read error. V usage is TRBV4-1 and J usage is TRBJ2-7; 10 bases line up with TRBD1. Germline V gene lookup returns CDR1 MGHRA and CDR2 YSYEKL. The CDR3 consists of 13 residues. CDR3 DNA: TGCGCCAGCAGCCCCGTTTCGGGACAGGGGAGATATTTC. Its protein product is CASSPVSGQGRYF.

CDR3 DNA: TGTGCCAGCAGCCGGTCCAATTACAATGAGCAGTTCTTC. It yields the protein CASSRSNYNEQFF. The chain is built from TRBV7-3 and TRBJ2-1; no definite D call. Trimming removed 5 bases at V and 4 bases at J, with 9 bases between. Germline V gene data show CDR1 as SGHTA and CDR2 as FQGTGA. The CDR3 covers 13 residues.

A single count supports this clone. The chain is built from TRBV7-2 and TRBJ1-2; D is unresolved. CDR1 is SGHTA and CDR2 is FQGNSA in the germline V gene. V shed 1 base and J shed 3 bases, with 6 bases lying between them. The CDR3 has 13 residues. CDR3 sequence (DNA): TGTGCCAGCAGCTTAGGAGGTCACTATGGCTACACCTTC. Translating it yields CASSLGGHYGYTF.

The V call is TRBV6-5, the J call TRBJ2-5; D is possibly TRBD1 (6 bases). CDR1 MNHEY and CDR2 SVGAGI come from the germline V gene. Trimming took 4 bases from V and 2 from J, leaving 11 bases between them. The CDR3 has 14 amino acids. The CDR3 protein is CASSSPGQQETQYF. The CDR3 region has the DNA TGTGCCAGCAGTTCTCCGGGACAACAAGAGACCCAGTACTTC.

This chain links TRBV12-3 or TRBV12-4 with TRBJ2-7; a possible D gene is TRBD2 (5 bases). The V and J ends lost 8 bases and 3 bases respectively, with 14 bases between them. The CDR3 runs to 13 residues. CDR3 DNA sequence: TGTGCCAGCGGAGCTCATCGGGGCTACGAGCAGTACTTC. Translation gives CASGAHRGYEQYF.

This chain links TRBV2 with TRBJ1-2; D not resolved. This CDR3 contains 13 residues. CDR1 is SNHLY and CDR2 is FYNNEI in the germline V gene. The V end was cut by 2 bases, the J end by 5 bases, with 9 bases between. The CDR3 DNA sequence: TGTGCCAGCAGTGAAATTGCAGGTTATGGCTACACCTTC. Protein product: CASSEIAGYGYTF.

The chain has TRBV5-5 and TRBJ1-5; possible D gene TRBD1, 5 bases. V was clipped by 0 bases and J by 0 bases, with 10 bases between them. CDR1 and CDR2 from the germline V gene are SGHKS and YYEKEE (reference sequence). The CDR3 runs to 16 residues. The CDR3 DNA reads as TGTGCCAGCAGCTTGGATGTAGGGGATAGCAATCAGCCCCAGCATTTT. This encodes CASSLDVGDSNQPQHF.

The chain joins TRBV30 to TRBJ2-5; a weak D match, TRBD1 (6 bases). Germline V gene sequence: CDR1 GTSNPN, CDR2 SVGIG (reference sequence). CDR3 length: 15 amino acids. V was shortened by 0 bases and J by 5 bases, with 16 bases between the two germline ends. The chain's CDR3 is CAWSVIGQPGETQYF. CDR3 DNA: TGTGCCTGGAGTGTAATCGGACAGCCGGGGGAGACCCAGTACTTC.

This rearrangement joins TRBV25-1 to TRBJ2-1; unclear D gene. CDR1 MGHDK and CDR2 SYGVNS come from the germline V gene. The CDR3 loop spans 14 amino acids. V lost 4 bases to trimming and J lost 6 bases, with 13 bases between them. The CDR3 sequence is CASSAPGGRNEQFF. Written as DNA, the CDR3 is TGTGCCAGCAGTGCCCCAGGTGGTCGCAATGAGCAGTTCTTC. Full variable domain (remainder filled in from reference TRBV25-1 and TRBJ2-1): EADIYQTPRYLVIGTGKKITLECSQTMGHDKMYWYQQDPGMELHLIHYSYGVNSTEKGDLSSESTVSRIRTEHFPLTLESARPSHTSQYLCASSAPGGRNEQFFGPGTRLTVL.

This rearrangement joins TRBV9 to TRBJ2-7, with a weak D call TRBD2 (6 bases). The CDR3 loop spans 15 amino acids. Germline-derived CDR1 and CDR2 are SGDLS and YYNGEE. Trimming cost V 4 bases and J 4 bases, with 18 bases left between them. This CDR3 is CASSPSQTGVYEQYF. The CDR3 nucleotides are TGTGCCAGCAGCCCGAGCCAGACGGGAGTTTACGAGCAGTACTTC.

V usage is TRBV14 and J usage is TRBJ1-4; D remains ambiguous. Trimming stripped 4 bases from V and 4 bases from J, with 16 bases between. Per germline, CDR1 SGHDN and CDR2 FVKESK. CDR3 length equals 16 residues. CDR3 residues: CASSPSSGKLNEKLFF. Written as DNA, the CDR3 is TGTGCCAGCAGCCCCTCCTCCGGGAAACTTAATGAAAAACTGTTTTTT.

This clone was detected a few times. This rearrangement joins TRBV9 to TRBJ2-3; a weak D match, TRBD2 (5 bases). The length of the CDR3 is 15 residues. V lost 6 bases, J lost 1 base, and 15 bases lay in between. Germline loops: CDR1 SGDLS, CDR2 YYNGEE. The CDR3 is CASTPGGWGTDTQYF. The CDR3 DNA sequence: TGTGCCAGCACCCCAGGAGGCTGGGGCACAGATACGCAGTATTTT.

J is TRBJ1-3 and V is TRBV28; no clear D gene. The length of the CDR3 is 14 residues. The V gene's germline CDR1 is MDHEN and CDR2 SYDVKM. The V end lost 1 base, the J end lost 4 bases, and 8 bases lay between the germline ends. In nucleotides, the CDR3 is TGTGCCAGCAGTTTATCGAGGTACGGAAACACCATATATTTT. It translates to CASSLSRYGNTIYF.

V and J are TRBV7-8 and TRBJ1-6; D is unclear. CDR1 is SGHVS and CDR2 is FQNEAQ in the germline V gene. Between the trimmed V and J ends, which lost 7 bases and 11 bases, there was a span of 18 bases. There are 14 residues in the CDR3. The CDR3 here is CASTPRETRTPLHF. The CDR3 nucleotides are TGTGCCAGCACCCCCCGGGAGACTAGGACACCCCTCCACTTT.

There are a few counts of this clone. The chain links TRBV24-1 to TRBJ2-2, with a possible D match to TRBD2 (5 bases). Trimming took 5 bases from V and 5 from J, leaving 8 bases between them. CDR3 size: 13 residues. Germline V gives CDR1 KGHDR, CDR2 SFDVKD. This chain's CDR3 is CATSVRGTGELFF. The DNA of the CDR3 is TGTGCCACCAGTGTTCGAGGGACCGGGGAGCTGTTTTTT.

This clone was recorded only once. V usage is TRBV7-2 and J usage is TRBJ1-2; 8 bases align to TRBD1. Germline trimming cut 1 base from V and 7 bases from J; bases unmatched to any gene: 14. The CDR3 contains 17 residues. Per germline, CDR1 SGHTA and CDR2 FQGNSA. CDR3: CASSLVTGASSQRGYTF. The CDR3 DNA follows: TGTGCCAGCAGCTTAGTGACAGGGGCATCGTCTCAGCGTGGCTACACCTTC.

This sequence joins TRBV6-5 and TRBJ1-6; no clear D. Trimming left V 2 bases short and J 9 bases short, with 14 bases between. The length of the CDR3 is 15 residues. Germline V gives CDR1 MNHEY, CDR2 SVGAGI. The CDR3 DNA is TGTGCCAGCAGTTACGGTGAAACCAACTTTTCACCCCTCCACTTT. As protein: CASSYGETNFSPLHF.

The chain is built from TRBV5-8 and TRBJ2-2; 9 nucleotides match TRBD2. Losses at the gene ends were 0 bases for V and 6 bases for J; bases not matched to a gene: 3. The germline V gene encodes CDR1 SGHTS and CDR2 YDEGEE. This CDR3 is 15 amino acids long. CDR3: CASSLALAGSGELFF. In DNA form, the CDR3 reads TGTGCCAGCAGCTTGGCCCTAGCGGGATCCGGGGAGCTGTTTTTT.